This entry features one TCR beta chain sequence. Its antigen is unidentified. It was RNA transcripts that yielded the amplified TCR beta CDR3 regions. The HTBI primer set was used in a first-round RT-PCR of the TCR CDR3. Each CDR3 protein gets one entry after TCRdb re-called the multiplex PCR reads with MiXCR. The sample yields hundreds of thousands of distinct CDR3 sequences, 45% seen once. CDR1 SGHVT and CDR2 SQSDAQ come from the germline V gene. This CDR3 contains 12 residues. V was trimmed by 8 bases and J by 3 bases, leaving 11 bases between them. The data belong to a study of T cells in Graves' hyperthyroidism and ophthalmopathy. Study outcomes and limitations: Most thyroid clonotypes with frequency above 0.001 were detected in blood.

Sequenced input: peripheral blood or thyroid tissue (not recorded which). V is TRBV7-4 and J is TRBJ2-7; tentatively, D is TRBD1 (6 bases). The clonotype originates from an adult man with Graves' disease, either hyperthyroidism or ophthalmopathy (not recorded which). The CDR3 region has the DNA TGTGCCAGCGGTACCAGGGGCTACGAGCAGTACTTC. Translation: CASGTRGYEQYF.